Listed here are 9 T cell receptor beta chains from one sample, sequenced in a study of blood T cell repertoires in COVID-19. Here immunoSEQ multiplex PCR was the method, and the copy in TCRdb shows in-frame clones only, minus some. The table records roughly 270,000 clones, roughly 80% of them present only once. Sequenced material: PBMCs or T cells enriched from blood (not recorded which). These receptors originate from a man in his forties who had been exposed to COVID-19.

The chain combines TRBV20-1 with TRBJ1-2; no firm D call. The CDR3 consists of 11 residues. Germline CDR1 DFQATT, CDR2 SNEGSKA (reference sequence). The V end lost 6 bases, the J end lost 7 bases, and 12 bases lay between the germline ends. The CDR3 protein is CSASTGPGYTF. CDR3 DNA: TGCAGTGCGTCAACTGGGCCTGGCTACACCTTC.

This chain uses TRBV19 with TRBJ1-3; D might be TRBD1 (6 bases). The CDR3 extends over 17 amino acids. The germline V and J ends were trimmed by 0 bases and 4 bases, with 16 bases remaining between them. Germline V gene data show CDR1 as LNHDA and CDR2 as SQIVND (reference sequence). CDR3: CASSIDSGTRRGNTIYF. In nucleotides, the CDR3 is TGTGCCAGTAGTATAGATTCCGGGACACGGCGGGGAAACACCATATATTTT.

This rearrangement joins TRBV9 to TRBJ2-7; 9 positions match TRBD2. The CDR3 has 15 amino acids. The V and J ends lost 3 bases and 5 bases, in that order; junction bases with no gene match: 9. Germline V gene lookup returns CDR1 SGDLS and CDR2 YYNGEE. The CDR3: CASSAHLRGGDEQYF. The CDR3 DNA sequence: TGTGCCAGCAGCGCACACTTGCGGGGGGGAGACGAGCAGTACTTC.

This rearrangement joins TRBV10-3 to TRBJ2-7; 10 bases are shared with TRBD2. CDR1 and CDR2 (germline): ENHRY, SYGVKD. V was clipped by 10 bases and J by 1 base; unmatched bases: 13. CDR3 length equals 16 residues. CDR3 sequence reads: CATRGSTSGLSYEQYF. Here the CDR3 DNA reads TGTGCCACCAGGGGTTCGACTAGCGGGCTATCCTACGAGCAGTACTTC.

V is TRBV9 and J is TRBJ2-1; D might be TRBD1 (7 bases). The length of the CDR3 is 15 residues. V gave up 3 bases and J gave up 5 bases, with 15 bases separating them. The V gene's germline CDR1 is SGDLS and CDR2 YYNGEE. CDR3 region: CASSGRQGLHNEQFF. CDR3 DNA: TGTGCCAGCAGCGGACGACAGGGACTCCACAATGAGCAGTTCTTC.

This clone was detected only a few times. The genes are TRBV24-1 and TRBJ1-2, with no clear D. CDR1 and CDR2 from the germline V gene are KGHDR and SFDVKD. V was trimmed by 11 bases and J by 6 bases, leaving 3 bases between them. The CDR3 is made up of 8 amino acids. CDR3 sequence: CANNGYTF. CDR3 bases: TGTGCCAACAATGGCTACACCTTC.

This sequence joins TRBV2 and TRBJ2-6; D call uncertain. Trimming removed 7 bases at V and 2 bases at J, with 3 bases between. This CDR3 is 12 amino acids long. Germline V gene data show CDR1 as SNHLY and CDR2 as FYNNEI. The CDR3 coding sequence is TGTGCCAGCACAACTGGGGCCAACGTCCTGACTTTC. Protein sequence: CASTTGANVLTF.

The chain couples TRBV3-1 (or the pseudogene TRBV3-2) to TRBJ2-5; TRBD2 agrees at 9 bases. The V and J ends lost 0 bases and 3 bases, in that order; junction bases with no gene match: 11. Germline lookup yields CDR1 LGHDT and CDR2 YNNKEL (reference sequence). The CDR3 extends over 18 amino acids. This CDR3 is CASSQDLPWASGKETQYF. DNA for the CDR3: TGTGCCAGCAGCCAAGATCTGCCTTGGGCTAGCGGGAAAGAGACCCAGTACTTC.

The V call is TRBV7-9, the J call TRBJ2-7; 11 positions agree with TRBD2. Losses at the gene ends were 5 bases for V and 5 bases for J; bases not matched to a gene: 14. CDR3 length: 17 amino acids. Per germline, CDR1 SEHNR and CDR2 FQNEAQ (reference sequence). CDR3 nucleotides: TGTGCCAGCAGCCCCCCAACCGGGACTAGCGGCAGCGACGAGCAGTACTTC. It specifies CASSPPTGTSGSDEQYF.